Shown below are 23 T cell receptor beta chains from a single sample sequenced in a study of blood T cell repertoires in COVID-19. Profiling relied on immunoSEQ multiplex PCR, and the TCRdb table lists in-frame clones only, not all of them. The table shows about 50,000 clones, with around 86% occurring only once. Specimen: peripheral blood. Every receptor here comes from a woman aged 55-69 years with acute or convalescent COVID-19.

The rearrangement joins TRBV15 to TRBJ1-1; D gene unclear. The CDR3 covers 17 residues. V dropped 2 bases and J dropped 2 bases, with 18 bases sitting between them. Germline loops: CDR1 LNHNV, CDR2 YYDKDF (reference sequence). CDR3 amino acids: CATSRPPRGEANTEAFF. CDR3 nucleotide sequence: TGTGCCACCAGCAGACCCCCCCGCGGGGAGGCAAACACTGAAGCTTTCTTT.

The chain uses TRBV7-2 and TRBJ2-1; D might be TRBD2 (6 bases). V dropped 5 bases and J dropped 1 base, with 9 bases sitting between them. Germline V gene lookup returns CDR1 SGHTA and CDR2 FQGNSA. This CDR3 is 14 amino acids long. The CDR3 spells CASSRGNSYNEQFF. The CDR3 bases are TGTGCCAGCAGCCGGGGGAATTCCTACAATGAGCAGTTCTTC.

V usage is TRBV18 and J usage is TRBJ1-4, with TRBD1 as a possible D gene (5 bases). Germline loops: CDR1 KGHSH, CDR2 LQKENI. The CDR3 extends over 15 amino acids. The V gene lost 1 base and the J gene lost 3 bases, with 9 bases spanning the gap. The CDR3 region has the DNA TGTGCCAGCTCACCACGTGGACAAGCTAATGAAAAACTGTTTTTT. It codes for CASSPRGQANEKLFF.

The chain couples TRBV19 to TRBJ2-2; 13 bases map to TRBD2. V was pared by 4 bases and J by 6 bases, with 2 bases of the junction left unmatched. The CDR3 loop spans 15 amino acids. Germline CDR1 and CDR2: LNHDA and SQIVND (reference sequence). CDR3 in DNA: TGTGCCAGTAGTAGGGGACTAGCGGGATCCGGGGAGCTGTTTTTT. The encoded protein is CASSRGLAGSGELFF.

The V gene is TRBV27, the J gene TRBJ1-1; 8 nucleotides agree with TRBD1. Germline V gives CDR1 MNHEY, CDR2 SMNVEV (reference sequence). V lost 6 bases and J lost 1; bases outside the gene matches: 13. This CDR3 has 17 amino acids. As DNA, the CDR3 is TGTGCCAGCAGCCACAAACTGGGGACAGGAACGAACACTGAAGCTTTCTTT. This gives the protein CASSHKLGTGTNTEAFF.

The CDR3 spells CASSLEWSMNTEAFF. The CDR3 coding sequence is TGTGCCAGCAGCTTGGAGTGGAGCATGAACACTGAAGCTTTCTTT. This rearrangement joins TRBV5-5 to TRBJ1-1, with unresolved D. V lost 0 bases to trimming and J lost 0 bases, with 9 bases between them. Germline lookup yields CDR1 SGHKS and CDR2 YYEKEE (reference sequence). The CDR3 spans 15 residues.

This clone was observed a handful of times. CDR3 residues: CASSVSGQAYNEQFF. Written as DNA, the CDR3 is TGTGCCAGCAGCGTGTCGGGACAGGCCTACAATGAGCAGTTCTTC. V and J are TRBV9 and TRBJ2-1; 8 bases are a match to TRBD1. Looked up from germline, CDR1 is SGDLS and CDR2 is YYNGEE. The junction had 3 bases not matched to a gene; V was cut back by 2 bases and J by 2 bases. The length of the CDR3 is 15 residues.

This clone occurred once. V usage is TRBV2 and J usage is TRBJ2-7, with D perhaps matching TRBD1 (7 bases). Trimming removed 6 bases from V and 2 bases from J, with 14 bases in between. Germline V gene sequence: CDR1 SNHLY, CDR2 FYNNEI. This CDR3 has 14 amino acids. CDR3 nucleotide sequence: TGTGCCAGCAGGTACCGCGGGACAGCCTACGAGCAGTACTTC. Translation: CASRYRGTAYEQYF.

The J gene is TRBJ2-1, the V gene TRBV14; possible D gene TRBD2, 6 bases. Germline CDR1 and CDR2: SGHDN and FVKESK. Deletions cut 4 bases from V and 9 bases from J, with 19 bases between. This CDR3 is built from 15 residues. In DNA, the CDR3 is TGTGCCAGCAGCCCCTTATCGGGGGTATCTAGTGAGCAGTTCTTC. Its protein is CASSPLSGVSSEQFF.

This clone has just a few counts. The CDR3 loop is CASSFSFRGNYGYTF. CDR3 nucleotide sequence: TGTGCCAGCAGTTTCTCCTTTCGGGGGAACTATGGCTACACCTTC. This chain connects TRBV28 to TRBJ1-2, with D perhaps matching TRBD1 (5 bases). The CDR3 loop spans 15 amino acids. The germline V and J ends were trimmed by 3 bases and 2 bases, with 13 bases remaining between them. The V gene's germline CDR1 is MDHEN and CDR2 SYDVKM.

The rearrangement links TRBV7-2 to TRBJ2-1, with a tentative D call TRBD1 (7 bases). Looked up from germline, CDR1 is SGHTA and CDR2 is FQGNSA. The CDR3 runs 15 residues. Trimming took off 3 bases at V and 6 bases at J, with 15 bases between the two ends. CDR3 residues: CASSFQGGLFNEQFF. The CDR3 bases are TGTGCCAGCAGCTTTCAGGGGGGCCTATTCAATGAGCAGTTCTTC. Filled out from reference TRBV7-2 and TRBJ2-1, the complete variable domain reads GAGVSQSPSNKVTEKGKDVELRCDPISGHTALYWYRQSLGQGLEFLIYFQGNSAPDKSGLPSDRFSAERTGGSVSTLTIQRTQQEDSAVYLCASSFQGGLFNEQFFGPGTRLTVL.

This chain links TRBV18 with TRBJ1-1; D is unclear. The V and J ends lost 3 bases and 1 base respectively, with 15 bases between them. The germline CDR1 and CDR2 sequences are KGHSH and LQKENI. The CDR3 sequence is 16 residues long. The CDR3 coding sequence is TGTGCCAGCTCACCGGGCCTTTTGGGCACGAACACTGAAGCTTTCTTT. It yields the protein CASSPGLLGTNTEAFF.

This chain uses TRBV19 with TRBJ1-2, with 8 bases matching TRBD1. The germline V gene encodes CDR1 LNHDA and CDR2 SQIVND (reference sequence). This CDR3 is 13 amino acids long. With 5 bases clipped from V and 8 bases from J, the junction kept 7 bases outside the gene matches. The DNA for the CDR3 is TGTGCCAGTAGTCCCGACAGGGGAAGAGGCTACACCTTC. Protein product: CASSPDRGRGYTF.

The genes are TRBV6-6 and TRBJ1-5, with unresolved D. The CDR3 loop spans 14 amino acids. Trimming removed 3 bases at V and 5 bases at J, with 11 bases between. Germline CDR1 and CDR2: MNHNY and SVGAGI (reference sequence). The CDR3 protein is CASSYMEIDQPQHF. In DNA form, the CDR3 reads TGTGCCAGCAGTTATATGGAGATCGATCAGCCCCAGCATTTT.

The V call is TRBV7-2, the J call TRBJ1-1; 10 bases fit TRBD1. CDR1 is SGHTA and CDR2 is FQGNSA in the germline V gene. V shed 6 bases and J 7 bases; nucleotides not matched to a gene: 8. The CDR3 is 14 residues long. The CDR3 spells CASRWTGGPNEAFF. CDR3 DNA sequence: TGTGCCAGCAGATGGACAGGGGGGCCGAATGAAGCTTTCTTT.

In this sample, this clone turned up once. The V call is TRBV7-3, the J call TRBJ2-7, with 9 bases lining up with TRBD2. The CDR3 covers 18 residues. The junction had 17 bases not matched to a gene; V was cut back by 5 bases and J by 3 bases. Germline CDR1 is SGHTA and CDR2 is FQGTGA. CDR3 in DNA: TGTGCCAGCAGCCCCAGGGGGTTGGGAGCGGGAGGTTTCTACGAGCAGTACTTC. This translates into CASSPRGLGAGGFYEQYF.

CDR3 bases: TGTGCCAGCAGCTTAGGGCCCACAGATACGCAGTATTTT. The encoded protein is CASSLGPTDTQYF. The chain links TRBV7-2 to TRBJ2-3; D gene uncertain. Between the trimmed V and J ends, which lost 1 base and 2 bases, there was a span of 4 bases. Germline assignment: CDR1 SGHTA and CDR2 FQGNSA. The CDR3 covers 13 residues. Together with reference TRBV7-2 and TRBJ2-3, the CDR3 gives the full variable domain: GAGVSQSPSNKVTEKGKDVELRCDPISGHTALYWYRQSLGQGLEFLIYFQGNSAPDKSGLPSDRFSAERTGGSVSTLTIQRTQQEDSAVYLCASSLGPTDTQYFGPGTRLTVL.

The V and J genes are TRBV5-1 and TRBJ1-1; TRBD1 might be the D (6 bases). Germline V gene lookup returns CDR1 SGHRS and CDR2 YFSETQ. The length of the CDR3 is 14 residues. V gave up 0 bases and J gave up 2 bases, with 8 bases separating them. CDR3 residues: CASSLGQVNTEAFF. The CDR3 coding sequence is TGCGCCAGCAGCTTGGGACAGGTTAACACTGAAGCTTTCTTT.

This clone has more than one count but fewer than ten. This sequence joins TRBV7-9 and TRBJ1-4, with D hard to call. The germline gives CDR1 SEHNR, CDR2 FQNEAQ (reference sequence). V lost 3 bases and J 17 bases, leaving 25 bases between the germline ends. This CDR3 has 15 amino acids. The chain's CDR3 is CASSFSTRGYPRLFF. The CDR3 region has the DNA TGTGCCAGCAGCTTCTCAACCCGAGGGTACCCTAGGTTATTTTTT. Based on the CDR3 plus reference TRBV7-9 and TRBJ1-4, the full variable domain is DTGVSQNPRHKITKRGQNVTFRCDPISEHNRLYWYRQTLGQGPEFLTYFQNEAQLEKSRLLSDRFSAERPKGSFSTLEIQRTEQGDSAMYLCASSFSTRGYPRLFFGSGTQLSVL.

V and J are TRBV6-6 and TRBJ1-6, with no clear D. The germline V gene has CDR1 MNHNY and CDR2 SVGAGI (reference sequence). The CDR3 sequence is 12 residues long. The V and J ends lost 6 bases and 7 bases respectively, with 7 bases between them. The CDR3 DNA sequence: TGTGCCAGCAGGACGGAGAATTCACCCCTCCACTTT. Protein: CASRTENSPLHF.

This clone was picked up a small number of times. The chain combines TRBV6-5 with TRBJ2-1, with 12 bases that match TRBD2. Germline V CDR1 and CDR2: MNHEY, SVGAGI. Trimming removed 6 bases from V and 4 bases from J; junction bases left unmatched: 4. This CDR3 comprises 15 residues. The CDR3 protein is CASRTTSGGYNEQFF. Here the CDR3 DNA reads TGTGCCAGCAGAACCACTAGCGGGGGGTACAATGAGCAGTTCTTC.

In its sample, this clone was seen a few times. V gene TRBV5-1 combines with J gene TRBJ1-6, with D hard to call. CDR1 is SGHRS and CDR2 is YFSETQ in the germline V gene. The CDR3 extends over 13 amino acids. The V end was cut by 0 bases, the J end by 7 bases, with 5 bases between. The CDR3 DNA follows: TGCGCCAGCAGCTTGGGACAAAATTCACCCCTCCACTTT. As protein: CASSLGQNSPLHF.

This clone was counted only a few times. CDR3: CAGRPGRAYPETQYF. The CDR3 DNA reads as TGTGCCGGACGCCCCGGGAGGGCCTATCCCGAGACCCAGTACTTC. The rearrangement links TRBV9 to TRBJ2-5, with 8 bases that match TRBD2. With V trimmed by 10 bases and J by 5 bases, 16 bases remained unmatched. Germline V gene sequence: CDR1 SGDLS, CDR2 YYNGEE. This CDR3 is built from 15 residues. The full variable domain, in which reference TRBV9 and TRBJ2-5 provide the parts outside the CDR3, is DSGVTQTPKHLITATGQRVTLRCSPRSGDLSVYWYQQSLDQGLQFLIQYYNGEERAKGNILERFSAQQFPDLHSELNLSSLELGDSALYFCAGRPGRAYPETQYFGPGTRLLVL.